Listed below are T cell receptor beta chains from one sample, sequenced in a study of shared clonotypes between healthy human individuals. Clones were read by immunoSEQ multiplex PCR, and TCRdb kept only the in-frame ones, dropping some. The sample holds approximately 1.9 million clones, about 94% seen once. Source material: naive CD8+ T cells from PBMCs. These receptors all stem from a man younger than 30 in good health. Some clones in this sample may be carry-over from other donors' samples. Each CDR3 is given with its conserved first and last residue. A D gene is named only where the DNA matches it firmly.

j_gene: TRBJ1-5; d_gene: .; v_gene: TRBV6-1; CDR3aa: CASRKTDPSNQPQHF
j_gene: TRBJ2-7; d_gene: TRBD1; v_gene: TRBV5-1; CDR3aa: CASSLWTGPNAYEQYF
j_gene: TRBJ2-7; d_gene: .; v_gene: TRBV27; CDR3aa: CASSLRSGAYEQYF
j_gene: TRBJ1-4; d_gene: .; v_gene: TRBV5-6; CDR3aa: CASSFQDRSEKLFF
j_gene: TRBJ1-4; d_gene: .; v_gene: TRBV7-9; CDR3aa: CASSFGPAFNEKLFF
j_gene: TRBJ2-2; d_gene: .; v_gene: TRBV2; CDR3aa: CASSERVWVETGELFF
j_gene: TRBJ1-1; d_gene: .; v_gene: TRBV28; CDR3aa: CASSLSRGRTEAFF
j_gene: TRBJ2-7; d_gene: TRBD2; v_gene: TRBV4-3; CDR3aa: CASSQGTTSGAYEQYF
j_gene: TRBJ2-1; d_gene: TRBD2; v_gene: TRBV7-9; CDR3aa: CASNVRLAGTNEQFF
j_gene: TRBJ2-7; d_gene: TRBD1; v_gene: TRBV11-2; CDR3aa: CASSLDRGWYEQYF
j_gene: TRBJ1-2; d_gene: TRBD1; v_gene: TRBV5-1; CDR3aa: CASSPLQGANSAYGYTF
j_gene: TRBJ2-7; d_gene: .; v_gene: TRBV25-1; CDR3aa: CASSEFGGLTYEQYF
j_gene: TRBJ2-7; d_gene: .; v_gene: TRBV2; CDR3aa: CASSVGAEQYF
j_gene: TRBJ2-1; d_gene: TRBD2; v_gene: TRBV6-5; CDR3aa: CASSTGTSGHNEQFF
j_gene: TRBJ2-3; d_gene: .; v_gene: TRBV25-1; CDR3aa: CASSNRRDTQYF
j_gene: TRBJ2-7; d_gene: TRBD2; v_gene: TRBV27; CDR3aa: CASSPTSVSYEQYF
j_gene: TRBJ1-1; d_gene: TRBD1; v_gene: TRBV5-1; CDR3aa: CASSLTGDTEAFF
j_gene: TRBJ2-3; d_gene: TRBD2; v_gene: TRBV2; CDR3aa: CARGLAGVRDTQYF
j_gene: TRBJ2-6; d_gene: .; v_gene: TRBV19; CDR3aa: CASSILSSGANVLTF
j_gene: TRBJ2-1; d_gene: TRBD2; v_gene: TRBV29-1; CDR3aa: CSVEASGSYEQFF
j_gene: TRBJ1-1; d_gene: .; v_gene: TRBV6-1; CDR3aa: CASSEARPVLNTEAFF
j_gene: TRBJ2-2; d_gene: .; v_gene: TRBV14; CDR3aa: CASSQDRARSNTGELFF
j_gene: TRBJ2-1; d_gene: .; v_gene: TRBV28; CDR3aa: CASSLPSLTDNEQFF
j_gene: TRBJ1-1; d_gene: .; v_gene: TRBV19; CDR3aa: CASSGDFSGNTEAFF
j_gene: TRBJ2-2; d_gene: .; v_gene: TRBV7-9; CDR3aa: CASSPVRTGELFF
j_gene: TRBJ2-1; d_gene: .; v_gene: TRBV5-6; CDR3aa: CASTIGGSYNEQFF
j_gene: TRBJ2-1; d_gene: .; v_gene: TRBV11-2; CDR3aa: CASSTRESSSYNEQFF
j_gene: TRBJ2-4; d_gene: TRBD2; v_gene: TRBV7-9; CDR3aa: CASSETSGHGFVKNIQYF
j_gene: TRBJ2-2; d_gene: .; v_gene: TRBV7-2; CDR3aa: CASSPRLGWGGELFF
j_gene: TRBJ2-1; d_gene: TRBD2; v_gene: TRBV7-3; CDR3aa: CASSSVAGINNEQFF
j_gene: TRBJ2-7; d_gene: .; v_gene: TRBV4-3; CDR3aa: CASSQEKGDVYEQYF
j_gene: TRBJ1-1; d_gene: TRBD1; v_gene: TRBV19; CDR3aa: CASSPLGGQFTEAFF
j_gene: TRBJ2-7; d_gene: .; v_gene: TRBV25-1; CDR3aa: CASSESGGRAYEQYF
j_gene: TRBJ2-3; d_gene: .; v_gene: TRBV7-2; CDR3aa: CASSLALGRTDTQYF
j_gene: TRBJ1-4; d_gene: .; v_gene: TRBV11-2; CDR3aa: CASSADPGQINEKLFF
j_gene: TRBJ2-7; d_gene: TRBD1; v_gene: TRBV28; CDR3aa: CASSPDRGYSYEQYF
j_gene: TRBJ1-5; d_gene: .; v_gene: TRBV28; CDR3aa: CASSLGRGRQPQHF
j_gene: TRBJ2-2; d_gene: TRBD1; v_gene: TRBV7-9; CDR3aa: CASSSGDRGRPSGELFF
j_gene: TRBJ1-1; d_gene: .; v_gene: TRBV21-1; CDR3aa: CASSKTPTSTGTATEAFF
j_gene: TRBJ2-1; d_gene: .; v_gene: TRBV11-3; CDR3aa: CASSLDGWKGYNEQFF
j_gene: TRBJ1-3; d_gene: .; v_gene: TRBV15; CDR3aa: CATSRTTGNTIYF
j_gene: TRBJ2-1; d_gene: .; v_gene: TRBV29-1; CDR3aa: CSAGVGVSEQFF
j_gene: TRBJ2-3; d_gene: .; v_gene: TRBV9; CDR3aa: CASSVSDGKRPYF
j_gene: TRBJ2-2; d_gene: .; v_gene: TRBV5-1; CDR3aa: CASSFLPGESTGELFF
j_gene: TRBJ2-2; d_gene: .; v_gene: TRBV9; CDR3aa: CASSGTIPATPGGELFF
j_gene: TRBJ2-3; d_gene: TRBD2; v_gene: TRBV7-3; CDR3aa: CASSGLADTQYF
j_gene: TRBJ2-1; d_gene: .; v_gene: TRBV28; CDR3aa: CASSQRGRNNEQFF